A selection of T cell receptor beta chains follows, all from one sample in a study of regulatory and conventional T cells in RAG deficiency. Using immunoSEQ multiplex PCR, the repertoire was profiled, and TCRdb retains in-frame clones only, with some absent. Among about 30,000 clones, roughly 96% were seen once, and the ten largest hold over 0.35%. The sample was also reused in another study, on regulatory T cells.

The material sequenced was CD25- CD4+ T cells sorted from blood. The source is a human donor in good health. The CDR3 runs from the conserved cysteine through the conserved F or W. D genes are given only for firm matches. Clone size, where shown, is once, few, many, or a class for clones that have expanded.

J gene: TRBJ2-3
V gene: TRBV7-2
clone size: once
D gene: TRBD2
CDR3 protein: CASSLAGLGISDTQYF
CDR3 DNA: TGTGCCAGCAGCTTAGCGGGACTAGGAATCTCAGATACGCAGTATTTT

J gene: TRBJ2-5
V gene: TRBV6-5
clone size: .
D gene: TRBD2
CDR3 protein: CASRTPPGGGGTQYF
CDR3 DNA: TGTGCCAGCAGGACACCCCCCGGGGGGGGTGGGACCCAGTACTTC

J gene: TRBJ2-5
V gene: TRBV5-1
clone size: .
D gene: .
CDR3 protein: CASSLGSGQETQYF
CDR3 DNA: TGCGCCAGCAGCTTGGGGTCAGGACAAGAGACCCAGTACTTC

J gene: TRBJ1-1
V gene: TRBV5-1
clone size: .
D gene: .
CDR3 protein: CASSSQQGVDTEAFF
CDR3 DNA: TGCGCCAGCAGCTCACAACAGGGTGTCGACACTGAAGCTTTCTTT

J gene: TRBJ1-1
V gene: TRBV18
clone size: .
D gene: TRBD1
CDR3 protein: CASSPDGQGNTEAFF
CDR3 DNA: TGTGCCAGCTCACCCGACGGACAGGGGAACACTGAAGCTTTCTTT

J gene: TRBJ1-4
V gene: TRBV2
clone size: .
D gene: .
CDR3 protein: CASTGTRMGNEKLFF
CDR3 DNA: TGTGCCAGCACCGGGACACGCATGGGGAATGAAAAACTGTTTTTT

J gene: TRBJ2-7
V gene: TRBV20-1
clone size: .
D gene: .
CDR3 protein: CSPAGNEQYF
CDR3 DNA: TGCAGTCCCGCAGGGAACGAGCAGTACTTC

J gene: TRBJ1-1
V gene: TRBV6-1
clone size: .
D gene: .
CDR3 protein: CASSDSLNSEAFF
CDR3 DNA: TGTGCCAGCAGTGATTCGCTTAACTCTGAAGCTTTCTTT

J gene: TRBJ2-5
V gene: TRBV29-1
clone size: .
D gene: TRBD1
CDR3 protein: CSVHRDRAPETQYF
CDR3 DNA: TGCAGCGTTCACCGGGACAGGGCCCCGGAGACCCAGTACTTC

J gene: TRBJ2-2
V gene: TRBV7-3
clone size: once
D gene: .
CDR3 protein: CASSPTAGTGELFF
CDR3 DNA: TGTGCCAGCAGCCCAACCGCAGGGACCGGGGAGCTGTTTTTT

J gene: TRBJ1-5
V gene: TRBV11-2
clone size: .
D gene: .
CDR3 protein: CASSLGQISNQPQHF
CDR3 DNA: TGTGCCAGCAGCTTAGGGCAGATTAGCAATCAGCCCCAGCATTTT

J gene: TRBJ1-1
V gene: TRBV19
clone size: .
D gene: .
CDR3 protein: CASSLQGPNTEAFF
CDR3 DNA: TGTGCCAGTAGTCTTCAGGGCCCGAACACTGAAGCTTTCTTT

J gene: TRBJ1-1
V gene: TRBV18
clone size: .
D gene: TRBD1
CDR3 protein: CASSPLGQMNTEAFF
CDR3 DNA: TGTGCCAGCTCACCACTGGGACAGATGAACACTGAAGCTTTCTTT

J gene: TRBJ2-3
V gene: TRBV7-9
clone size: .
D gene: .
CDR3 protein: CASSLLTPSSTDTQYF
CDR3 DNA: TGTGCCAGCAGCCTCTTGACACCGAGCAGCACAGATACGCAGTATTTT

J gene: TRBJ1-2
V gene: TRBV6-1
clone size: few
D gene: .
CDR3 protein: CASSEGLKGVGKVYGYTF
CDR3 DNA: TGTGCCAGCAGTGAAGGGCTAAAAGGGGTCGGAAAGGTCTATGGCTACACCTTC

J gene: TRBJ2-3
V gene: TRBV18
clone size: .
D gene: TRBD2
CDR3 protein: CASSPRGGADTQYF
CDR3 DNA: TGTGCCAGCTCACCGCGCGGGGGGGCAGATACGCAGTATTTT

J gene: TRBJ2-7
V gene: TRBV9
clone size: once
D gene: .
CDR3 protein: CASSVSGTPSSYEQYF
CDR3 DNA: TGTGCCAGCAGCGTTTCCGGGACACCGTCTTCCTACGAGCAGTACTTC

J gene: TRBJ2-7
V gene: TRBV19
clone size: .
D gene: .
CDR3 protein: CASSIEAVGYEQYF
CDR3 DNA: TGTGCCAGTAGTATTGAGGCAGTAGGCTACGAGCAGTACTTC

J gene: TRBJ2-3
V gene: TRBV6-5
clone size: .
D gene: TRBD1
CDR3 protein: CASSRTGTTDTQYF
CDR3 DNA: TGTGCCAGCAGCCGGACAGGGACGACAGATACGCAGTATTTT

J gene: TRBJ2-2
V gene: TRBV5-1
clone size: .
D gene: TRBD1
CDR3 protein: CASSSGQLNTGELFF
CDR3 DNA: TGCGCCAGCAGCTCGGGACAGTTGAACACCGGGGAGCTGTTTTTT

J gene: TRBJ1-2
V gene: TRBV7-2
clone size: .
D gene: TRBD1
CDR3 protein: CASSPEPDRGSYGYTF
CDR3 DNA: TGTGCCAGCAGCCCCGAACCGGACAGGGGAAGCTATGGCTACACCTTC

J gene: TRBJ1-3
V gene: TRBV29-1
clone size: once
D gene: .
CDR3 protein: CSATNSGNTIYF
CDR3 DNA: TGCAGCGCCACAAACTCTGGAAACACCATATATTTT

J gene: TRBJ1-1
V gene: TRBV7-3
clone size: .
D gene: .
CDR3 protein: CASSYQGSTEAFF
CDR3 DNA: TGTGCCAGCAGCTACCAGGGAAGCACTGAAGCTTTCTTT

J gene: TRBJ1-5
V gene: TRBV6-1
clone size: .
D gene: .
CDR3 protein: CASSTGIAQPQHF
CDR3 DNA: TGTGCCAGCAGTACAGGGATCGCTCAGCCCCAGCATTTT

J gene: TRBJ2-3
V gene: TRBV6-1
clone size: .
D gene: TRBD1
CDR3 protein: CASSLAGTGIYAQYF
CDR3 DNA: TGTGCCAGCAGTTTGGCAGGGACAGGGATTTATGCGCAGTATTTT

J gene: TRBJ1-2
V gene: TRBV7-3
clone size: .
D gene: TRBD1
CDR3 protein: CASSLTAETGVGYTF
CDR3 DNA: TGTGCCAGCAGCTTAACGGCGGAGACAGGGGTTGGCTACACCTTC

J gene: TRBJ1-3
V gene: TRBV6-5
clone size: once
D gene: .
CDR3 protein: CASSYRGGEGNTIYF
CDR3 DNA: TGTGCCAGCAGTTACCGGGGGGGAGAAGGAAACACCATATATTTT

J gene: TRBJ1-2
V gene: TRBV7-6
clone size: .
D gene: .
CDR3 protein: CASSPVNTYGYTF
CDR3 DNA: TGTGCCAGCAGTCCAGTTAATACCTATGGCTACACCTTC

J gene: TRBJ1-4
V gene: TRBV28
clone size: .
D gene: .
CDR3 protein: CASSRGGTTNEKLFF
CDR3 DNA: TGTGCCAGCAGTCGCGGGGGTACAACTAATGAAAAACTGTTTTTT

J gene: TRBJ1-6
V gene: TRBV12-5
clone size: .
D gene: .
CDR3 protein: CASGNRGQSSYNSPLHF
CDR3 DNA: TGTGCTAGTGGTAATAGAGGCCAGAGCTCCTATAATTCACCCCTCCACTTT

J gene: TRBJ2-5
V gene: TRBV29-1
clone size: once
D gene: .
CDR3 protein: CSVENSQETQYF
CDR3 DNA: TGCAGCGTTGAGAACAGCCAAGAGACCCAGTACTTC

J gene: TRBJ2-7
V gene: TRBV28
clone size: .
D gene: TRBD2
CDR3 protein: CASSLAAGVSYEQYF
CDR3 DNA: TGTGCCAGCAGTTTGGCCGCGGGAGTGTCCTACGAGCAGTACTTC

J gene: TRBJ2-7
V gene: TRBV19
clone size: .
D gene: .
CDR3 protein: CASSVMEGSPYEQYF
CDR3 DNA: TGTGCCAGTAGTGTTATGGAGGGATCCCCCTACGAGCAGTACTTC

J gene: TRBJ1-5
V gene: TRBV10-3
clone size: .
D gene: .
CDR3 protein: CAISEVSYGDSNQPQHF
CDR3 DNA: TGTGCCATCAGTGAAGTTTCGTACGGTGATAGCAATCAGCCCCAGCATTTT

J gene: TRBJ2-7
V gene: TRBV6-5
clone size: .
D gene: .
CDR3 protein: CASSYGGIINEQYF
CDR3 DNA: TGTGCCAGCAGTTACGGGGGGATCATCAACGAGCAGTACTTC

J gene: TRBJ2-7
V gene: TRBV2
clone size: .
D gene: .
CDR3 protein: CASSERGPTLYEQYF
CDR3 DNA: TGTGCCAGCAGTGAAAGGGGCCCCACACTCTACGAGCAGTACTTC

J gene: TRBJ1-1
V gene: TRBV29-1
clone size: .
D gene: .
CDR3 protein: CSVTDRLNTEAFF
CDR3 DNA: TGCAGCGTTACCGACAGGCTGAACACTGAAGCTTTCTTT

J gene: TRBJ2-1
V gene: TRBV4-1
clone size: once
D gene: TRBD1
CDR3 protein: CASSRPDRNYNEQFF
CDR3 DNA: TGCGCCAGCAGCCGACCGGACAGGAATTACAATGAGCAGTTCTTC

J gene: TRBJ2-7
V gene: TRBV5-1
clone size: once
D gene: .
CDR3 protein: CASSLAVTSSYEQYF
CDR3 DNA: TGCGCCAGCAGCTTGGCCGTCACTAGCTCCTACGAGCAGTACTTC

J gene: TRBJ1-4
V gene: TRBV7-9
clone size: .
D gene: .
CDR3 protein: CASRSTATNEKLFF
CDR3 DNA: TGTGCCAGCAGGTCGACTGCAACTAATGAAAAACTGTTTTTT

J gene: TRBJ1-5
V gene: TRBV18
clone size: .
D gene: .
CDR3 protein: CASSPPSTPNQPQHF
CDR3 DNA: TGTGCCAGCTCACCACCGTCGACACCAAATCAGCCCCAGCATTTT

J gene: TRBJ2-4
V gene: TRBV13
clone size: .
D gene: TRBD1
CDR3 protein: CASSGQGAGNIQYF
CDR3 DNA: TGTGCCAGCAGCGGTCAGGGGGCAGGGAACATTCAGTACTTC

J gene: TRBJ2-7
V gene: TRBV28
clone size: .
D gene: TRBD2
CDR3 protein: CASSSPGLAGGPSYEQYF
CDR3 DNA: TGTGCCAGCAGTTCGCCGGGACTAGCGGGAGGGCCCTCCTACGAGCAGTACTTC

J gene: TRBJ1-1
V gene: TRBV4-2
clone size: .
D gene: .
CDR3 protein: CASSRAGAGDTKYTEAFF
CDR3 DNA: TGTGCCAGCAGCCGCGCCGGGGCCGGGGACACGAAATACACTGAAGCTTTCTTT

J gene: TRBJ1-1
V gene: TRBV7-9
clone size: .
D gene: .
CDR3 protein: CASSPRGQANTEAFF
CDR3 DNA: TGTGCCAGCAGCCCACGGGGACAAGCCAACACTGAAGCTTTCTTT

J gene: TRBJ1-2
V gene: TRBV6-6
clone size: .
D gene: .
CDR3 protein: CASSNTGTYGYTF
CDR3 DNA: TGTGCCAGCAGCAATACAGGGACCTATGGCTACACCTTC

J gene: TRBJ2-2
V gene: TRBV5-1
clone size: once
D gene: TRBD1
CDR3 protein: CASSLTGQGRSGELFF
CDR3 DNA: TGCGCCAGCAGCTTAACCGGACAGGGTAGATCCGGGGAGCTGTTTTTT